This TCR beta chain was found in a study of Ad26.COV2.S vaccination and SARS-CoV-2 variants. The overall study: Each vaccinee took Ad26.COV2.S intramuscularly, once or twice 56 days apart.

This CDR3 is 15 amino acids long. Trimming cost V 0 bases and J 4 bases, with 12 bases left between them. CDR1 and CDR2 from the germline V gene are SGDLS and YYNGEE. Libraries were prepared by immunoSEQ multiplex PCR; TCRdb keeps only in-frame clonotypes and omits some of them. The sample consists of more than 400,000 clones, 80% to 95% of them appearing once. Treatment given: roughly 18 received Ad26.COV2.S at low or high dose, single or two shots; several received placebo; per-sample allocation not given. Day 63 following the first vaccine or placebo injection was when the samples were taken. The chain joins TRBV9 to TRBJ2-3; a weak D match, TRBD1 (6 bases). The sample here was peripheral blood, taken in a trial of Ad26.COV2.S vaccine versus placebo. This sequence was found in a person aged 18 to 59 who received the Ad26.COV2.S COVID-19 vaccine or a placebo. The CDR3 sequence is CASSVGRGASDTQYF. CDR3 DNA: TGTGCCAGCAGCGTAGGCAGGGGCGCATCAGATACGCAGTATTTT.